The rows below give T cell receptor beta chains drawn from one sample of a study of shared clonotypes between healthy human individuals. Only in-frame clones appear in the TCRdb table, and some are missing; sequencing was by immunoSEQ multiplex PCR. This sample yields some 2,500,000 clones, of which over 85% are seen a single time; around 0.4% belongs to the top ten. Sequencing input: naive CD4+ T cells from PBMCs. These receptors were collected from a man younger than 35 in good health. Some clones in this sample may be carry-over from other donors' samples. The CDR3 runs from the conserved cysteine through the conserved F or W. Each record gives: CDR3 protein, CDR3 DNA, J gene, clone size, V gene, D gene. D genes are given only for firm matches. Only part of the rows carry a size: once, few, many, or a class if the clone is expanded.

CAISAGTGYGYTF,TGTGCCATCAGCGCCGGGACGGGCTATGGCTACACCTTC,TRBJ1-2,-,TRBV10-3,-
CTSSHAASGTYEQYF,TGCACCAGCAGCCATGCAGCTAGCGGGACATACGAGCAGTACTTC,TRBJ2-7,-,TRBV1,-
CASSRDSYGYTF,TGCGCCAGCAGCCGGGACAGTTATGGCTACACCTTC,TRBJ1-2,-,TRBV5-1,TRBD1
CASSLTSGATYEQYF,TGTGCCAGCAGCCTTACTAGCGGAGCTACCTACGAGCAGTACTTC,TRBJ2-7,once,TRBV28,TRBD2
CASSLYRGPETQYF,TGTGCCAGCAGCTTATACAGGGGGCCAGAGACCCAGTACTTC,TRBJ2-5,-,TRBV7-7,TRBD1
CASRDRRLSYNSPLHF,TGTGCCAGCAGGGACAGGCGGCTCTCCTATAATTCACCCCTCCACTTT,TRBJ1-6,-,TRBV2,TRBD1
CASSVYRGTKNIQYF,TGTGCCAGCAGCGTTTACAGGGGAACCAAAAACATTCAGTACTTC,TRBJ2-4,-,TRBV7-2,TRBD1
CASSLAGQGYEQFF,TGTGCCAGCAGCTTAGCGGGACAGGGGTACGAGCAGTTCTTC,TRBJ2-1,-,TRBV7-7,TRBD1
CGSSWGRGYTF,TGTGGGAGTAGTTGGGGGCGTGGCTACACCTTC,TRBJ1-2,-,TRBV28,-
CASSPIAGGSTDTQYF,TGTGCCAGCAGCCCTATTGCGGGGGGAAGCACAGATACGCAGTATTTT,TRBJ2-3,-,TRBV11-2,TRBD2
CASSSDYNEQFF,TGTGCCAGCAGCTCCGACTACAATGAGCAGTTCTTC,TRBJ2-1,-,TRBV5-8,-
CASSLQNTEAFF,TGTGCCAGCAGTTTACAGAACACTGAAGCTTTCTTT,TRBJ1-1,few,TRBV7-9,-
CASSPAGTGELFF,TGTGCCAGCAGTCCCGCCGGAACCGGGGAGCTGTTTTTT,TRBJ2-2,-,TRBV27,-
CASSLVPGLLSMGETQYF,TGTGCCAGCAGCTTAGTACCGGGACTCCTGAGCATGGGAGAGACCCAGTACTTC,TRBJ2-5,-,TRBV7-6,-
CASSRDPHNEQFF,TGTGCCAGCAGCCGCGACCCCCACAATGAGCAGTTCTTC,TRBJ2-1,-,TRBV7-3,-
CASSPTSTGELFF,TGTGCCAGCAGTCCTACTAGCACCGGGGAGCTGTTTTTT,TRBJ2-2,-,TRBV6-5,-
CASRDRGAGEQYF,TGTGCCAGCAGAGACAGGGGGGCTGGCGAGCAGTACTTC,TRBJ2-7,once,TRBV6-6,TRBD1
CASSTGHGSYEQYF,TGTGCCAGCAGTACAGGGCACGGCTCCTACGAGCAGTACTTC,TRBJ2-7,-,TRBV28,-
CASSFWDQDF,TGTGCCAGCAGTTTTTGGGATCAGGACTTC,TRBJ2-7,-,TRBV27,-
CAWDERKTSPLHF,TGTGCCTGGGACGAGAGGAAAACCTCACCCCTCCACTTT,TRBJ1-6,-,TRBV30,-
CATTSGRTDYNEQFF,TGTGCCACGACTAGCGGGAGGACCGATTATAATGAGCAGTTCTTC,TRBJ2-1,-,TRBV19,TRBD2
CASSPRSATDTQYF,TGTGCCAGCAGCCCCCGTTCAGCCACAGATACGCAGTATTTT,TRBJ2-3,-,TRBV9,-
CASSGQGVPTEAFF,TGTGCCAGCAGTGGGCAGGGAGTTCCCACTGAAGCTTTCTTT,TRBJ1-1,-,TRBV28,-
CASSQDTGYPGAEAFF,TGCGCCAGCAGCCAAGATACAGGGTATCCAGGAGCTGAAGCTTTCTTT,TRBJ1-1,-,TRBV4-3,-
CASSPVATANSNQPQHF,TGTGCCAGCTCACCCGTTGCAACGGCTAATAGCAATCAGCCCCAGCATTTT,TRBJ1-5,-,TRBV18,-
CASGSHSNQPQHF,TGTGCCAGCGGGAGCCATAGCAATCAGCCCCAGCATTTT,TRBJ1-5,-,TRBV27,-
CSVGNGYTF,TGCAGCGTTGGAAACGGCTACACCTTC,TRBJ1-2,few,TRBV29-1,-
CAWTPGQGGGEQFF,TGTGCCTGGACCCCCGGGCAGGGAGGAGGTGAGCAGTTCTTC,TRBJ2-1,-,TRBV30,-
CASSDHSYTEAFF,TGTGCCAGCAGTGACCACAGCTACACTGAAGCTTTCTTT,TRBJ1-1,-,TRBV25-1,-
CAIRDSPGNTIYF,TGTGCCATCAGGGACAGTCCTGGAAACACCATATATTTT,TRBJ1-3,-,TRBV10-3,-